Following are 13 T cell receptor beta chains from one sample sequenced in a study of identifying expanded T cells in peripheral blood. Produced via immunoSEQ multiplex PCR; TCRdb's table is partial and in-frame only. The sample carries 70,000 or so clones, 75% to 90% recorded once. The sequenced sample consisted of blood. These receptors originate from a person aged 18-69 years in good health.

The rearrangement links TRBV19 to TRBJ2-4, with 10 bases that match TRBD1. Germline CDR1 and CDR2: LNHDA and SQIVND (reference sequence). The length of the CDR3 is 16 residues. V lost 5 bases to trimming and J lost 8 bases; unmatched junction nucleotides: 12. For the CDR3, the DNA is TGTGCCAGTAGTCGACCCCGGGACAGGGGATCGGACATTCAGTACTTC. Amino acid sequence: CASSRPRDRGSDIQYF.

The chain uses TRBV6-5 and TRBJ2-5, with TRBD2 as a possible D gene (6 bases). This CDR3 region has 14 residues. The V gene lost 5 bases and the J gene lost 4 bases, with 14 bases spanning the gap. Per the germline V gene, CDR1 is MNHEY and CDR2 is SVGAGI. The CDR3 bases are TGTGCCAGCAGTCCCATCCAGGGAGGAGAGACCCAGTACTTC. This translates into CASSPIQGGETQYF.

The rearrangement joins TRBV30 to TRBJ2-7; 10 bases are a match to TRBD2. With V trimmed by 4 bases and J by 4 bases, 4 bases remained unmatched. Germline CDR1 and CDR2: GTSNPN and SVGIG (reference sequence). There are 13 residues in the CDR3. The CDR3 reads CAWNSGGTYEQYF. CDR3 coding DNA: TGTGCCTGGAATAGCGGGGGGACGTACGAGCAGTACTTC.

The J gene is TRBJ2-7, the V gene TRBV27; TRBD1 agrees at 7 bases. V dropped 2 bases and J dropped 4; count of bases not matched to a gene: 5. CDR1 is MNHEY, CDR2 SMNVEV, per germline (reference sequence). The CDR3 length is 14 residues. In DNA, the CDR3 is TGTGCCAGCAGTTTAACGGGACAGCGATACGAGCAGTACTTC. It codes for CASSLTGQRYEQYF.

The genes are TRBV19 and TRBJ2-1; 13 nucleotides line up with TRBD2. Germline loops: CDR1 LNHDA, CDR2 SQIVND (reference sequence). The CDR3 runs 14 residues. The CDR3 sequence is CGTQGLAGEGEQFF. The CDR3 DNA sequence: TGTGGGACCCAAGGACTAGCGGGAGAGGGTGAGCAGTTCTTC.

This clone was observed a single time. The V and J genes are TRBV27 and TRBJ2-5, with unresolved D. CDR1 is MNHEY, CDR2 SMNVEV, per germline (reference sequence). V dropped 6 bases and J dropped 0 bases, with 11 bases sitting between them. The CDR3 length is 14 residues. The CDR3 loop reads CASRVLGNQETQYF. The CDR3 DNA follows: TGTGCCAGCAGAGTCCTTGGGAACCAAGAGACCCAGTACTTC.

This sequence joins TRBV7-2 and TRBJ1-2, with D perhaps TRBD1 (6 bases). Germline assignment: CDR1 SGHTA and CDR2 FQGNSA. V was clipped by 0 bases and J by 5 bases, with 13 bases between them. CDR3 length: 15 residues. The CDR3 coding sequence is TGTGCCAGCAGCTTAGCGCCAGGGGATGGTTATGGCTACACCTTC. Its protein product is CASSLAPGDGYGYTF.

The chain is built from TRBV9 and TRBJ2-3, with 8 nucleotides matching TRBD2. This CDR3 region has 17 residues. With 0 bases clipped from V and 2 bases from J, the junction kept 8 bases outside the gene matches. CDR1 is SGDLS and CDR2 is YYNGEE in the germline V gene. The CDR3 loop reads CASSVGRGSGVTDTQYF. CDR3 coding DNA: TGTGCCAGCAGCGTAGGGAGGGGTAGCGGGGTCACAGATACGCAGTATTTT. Complete variable domain (other parts from reference TRBV9 and TRBJ2-3): DSGVTQTPKHLITATGQRVTLRCSPRSGDLSVYWYQQSLDQGLQFLIQYYNGEERAKGNILERFSAQQFPDLHSELNLSSLELGDSALYFCASSVGRGSGVTDTQYFGPGTRLTVL.

J is TRBJ1-5 and V is TRBV2; D call uncertain. This CDR3 has 15 amino acids. CDR1 and CDR2 from the germline V gene are SNHLY and FYNNEI. V shed 8 bases and J shed 0 bases, with 14 bases lying between them. The chain's CDR3 is CASREDHYSNQPQHF. The CDR3 region has the DNA TGTGCCAGCCGGGAGGACCATTATAGCAATCAGCCCCAGCATTTT.

The chain has TRBV7-8 and TRBJ2-1, with 8 nucleotides matching TRBD1. The CDR3 covers 16 residues. Germline assignment: CDR1 SGHVS and CDR2 FQNEAQ. V gave up 5 bases and J gave up 6 bases; unmatched junction bases: 12. CDR3 residues: CASSRRAGGASNEQFF. In DNA form, the CDR3 reads TGTGCCAGCAGCCGGCGGGCAGGGGGCGCTTCCAATGAGCAGTTCTTC.

The chain uses TRBV11-2 and TRBJ1-4; a possible D gene is TRBD1 (5 bases). The V gene's germline CDR1 is SGHAT and CDR2 FQNNGV. The V gene lost 5 bases and the J gene lost 10 bases, with 14 bases spanning the gap. The CDR3 is made up of 13 amino acids. CDR3 loop: CASSPGVGTKLFF. The CDR3, as DNA: TGTGCCAGCAGCCCTGGGGTAGGGACAAAACTGTTTTTT.

The V call is TRBV5-5, the J call TRBJ2-1; D not resolved. Germline V gene data show CDR1 as SGHKS and CDR2 as YYEKEE (reference sequence). Trimming cost V 1 base and J 0 bases, with 20 bases left between them. This CDR3 has 19 residues. The CDR3 loop is CASSLRRVILQSSYNEQFF. The DNA of the CDR3 is TGTGCCAGCAGCTTGCGAAGGGTAATCCTACAGAGCTCCTACAATGAGCAGTTCTTC.

J is TRBJ1-5 and V is TRBV5-1; tentative D call: TRBD1 (5 bases). V was pared by 4 bases and J by 9 bases, with 14 bases between. There are 13 residues in the CDR3. The germline V gene encodes CDR1 SGHRS and CDR2 YFSETQ. The CDR3 region has the DNA TGCGCCAGCAGCATCGGGACGGGTCTGCCCCAGCATTTT. As protein: CASSIGTGLPQHF.